Given below is one T cell receptor (beta chain) in context. Its specificity is not known. Isolating PBMCs gave at least 6 million of these cells per sample. This entry is derived from a study of blood T cells in healthy people across ages. Combining a sample-barcoded 5' primer with a J-beta primer mix, a second PCR ran for roughly 7 to 12 cycles. TCRdb reprocessed the 5' RACE reads with MiXCR, giving one entry per CDR3 protein. The repertoire includes hundreds of thousands of distinct CDR3 sequences, under 50% of them detected once, and roughly 12% sits in the top ten. CDR1 and CDR2 from the germline V gene are MNHNS and SASEGT. The CDR3 has 18 residues. The junction had 18 bases not matched to a gene; V was cut back by 8 bases and J by 1 base. Whole-study results and caveats: Among T cells, TCR beta diversity per million cells dropped roughly linearly as age rose. Naive T cell percentage showed a strong correlation with TCR beta diversity. Since the PBMCs were unsorted, naive and antigen-experienced cells could not be conclusively compared.

The sample taken for sequencing was blood. This TCR came from a man aged 25 to 45 in good health. The rearrangement joins TRBV6-1 to TRBJ2-3; 7 nucleotides align to TRBD1. The CDR3 sequence is CASPQGDIVGAGTDTQYF. CDR3 coding DNA: TGTGCCAGCCCGCAGGGGGATATTGTGGGAGCAGGCACAGATACGCAGTATTTT.